The rows below give T cell receptor beta chains drawn from one sample of a study of blood T cell repertoires in COVID-19. The protocol was immunoSEQ multiplex PCR, while the TCRdb copy is restricted to in-frame clones and leaves out a portion. The table includes about 76,000 clones, about four fifths detected once. The sequencing input was peripheral blood. All receptors derive from a human donor in a cohort sampled during active COVID-19. Both conserved end residues are part of each CDR3. Fields, in order: D gene, clone size, J gene, V gene, CDR3 DNA, CDR3 protein. The D gene is left open where the match is weak. Where a row states a size, it is once, few, many or the class of an expanded clone; other rows omit it.

TRBD1 | NA | TRBJ1-1 | TRBV7-9 | TGTGCCAGCAGGAGCCTCAGGACAGGCCACACTGAAGCTTTCTTT | CASRSLRTGHTEAFF
TRBD1 | NA | TRBJ1-1 | TRBV6-1 | TGTGCCAGCAGTGAGCGGACAGGGTTGATTGCTTTCTTT | CASSERTGLIAFF
TRBD1 | NA | TRBJ1-2 | TRBV24-1 | TGTGCCACCAGTTACAGGGGATCTAACTATGGCTACACCTTC | CATSYRGSNYGYTF
TRBD1 | NA | TRBJ1-1 | TRBV5-4 | TGTGCCAGCAGCGGAGGACAGGGGGTCACTGAAGCTTTCTTT | CASSGGQGVTEAFF
NA | NA | TRBJ2-7 | TRBV15 | TGTGCCACCAGCAGAGATACCAGAGAGCAGTACTTC | CATSRDTREQYF
TRBD1 | NA | TRBJ2-3 | TRBV15 | TGTGCCACCAGCTTTGGACAGGTCCCAGATACGCAGTATTTT | CATSFGQVPDTQYF
NA | NA | TRBJ2-7 | TRBV30 | TGTGCCTGGATCCGGGACTCGCGGAGGGCCGAGCAGTACTTC | CAWIRDSRRAEQYF
TRBD2 | NA | TRBJ2-5 | TRBV5-6 | TGTGCCAGCAGCTTTATCCAACTAGCGGGAGTGGGTAAAGAGACCCAGTACTTC | CASSFIQLAGVGKETQYF
TRBD2 | NA | TRBJ2-1 | TRBV5-6 | TGTGCCAGCAGCTTGGCCGCGGGAGTGACCAATGAGCAGTTCTTC | CASSLAAGVTNEQFF
NA | NA | TRBJ2-1 | TRBV6-6 | TGTGCCAGCAGTTACCGTGGTAGTTCGGATGAGCAGTTCTTC | CASSYRGSSDEQFF
TRBD2 | NA | TRBJ2-3 | TRBV6-5 | TGTGCCAGCAGTTGGGGGACTAGCGGGAGCGCAGATACGCAGTATTTT | CASSWGTSGSADTQYF
NA | NA | TRBJ1-2 | TRBV7-9 | TGTGCCAGCAGCTTTGCGGTCGGCTATGGCTACACCTTC | CASSFAVGYGYTF
TRBD1 | NA | TRBJ1-5 | TRBV7-8 | TGTGCCAGCAGCTTAAGGGACAGGCAACCGAATCAGCCCCAGCATTTT | CASSLRDRQPNQPQHF
TRBD1 | NA | TRBJ1-4 | TRBV7-2 | TGTGCCAGCAGCTCCGGGACAGGGGGCTCCAAACTGTTTTTT | CASSSGTGGSKLFF
TRBD2 | once | TRBJ2-3 | TRBV28 | TGTGCCAGCAGTTTTTTAGCGGGAGGTCCCAGCCACACAGATACGCAGTATTTT | CASSFLAGGPSHTDTQYF
NA | NA | TRBJ2-4 | TRBV12-3/TRBV12-4 | TGTGCCAGCAGTCAAGCCAAAAACATTCAGTACTTC | CASSQAKNIQYF
TRBD1 | NA | TRBJ2-7 | TRBV11-2 | TGTGCCAGCAGCTTTTTTGGGATTCGGATGGCAGGGGGCTACGAGCAGTACTTC | CASSFFGIRMAGGYEQYF
NA | NA | TRBJ2-1 | TRBV5-6 | TGTGCCAGCAGCATACCTGGCGGGATTGAAGAGCAGTTCTTC | CASSIPGGIEEQFF
NA | NA | TRBJ2-2 | TRBV24-1 | TGTGCCACCAGTGATCCCAACCCCCGGAGTAGCACCGGGGAGCTGTTTTTT | CATSDPNPRSSTGELFF
NA | many | TRBJ1-2 | TRBV27 | TGTGCCAGCAGTCTCAGGGAGGGATCTGGGGGCTACACCTTC | CASSLREGSGGYTF
NA | few | TRBJ2-7 | TRBV3-1/TRBV3-2 | TGTGCCAGCAGCCAAGTCCGCGCGAGCGACGAGCAGTACTTC | CASSQVRASDEQYF
NA | few | TRBJ1-1 | TRBV10-1 | TGCGCCAGCAGTGACGCGGGCACTGAAGCTTTCTTT | CASSDAGTEAFF
NA | few | TRBJ2-7 | TRBV6-2/TRBV6-3 | TGTGCCAGCAGTAATCTTCGACTAGACCGGACCTACGAGCAGTACTTC | CASSNLRLDRTYEQYF
NA | NA | TRBJ2-7 | TRBV7-2 | TGTGCCAGCAGCGAAGTGTGGACAGCCTACGAGCAGTACTTC | CASSEVWTAYEQYF
NA | NA | TRBJ2-7 | TRBV7-6 | TGTGCCAGCAGCTTCACCAGGAACTCCGAGCAGTACTTC | CASSFTRNSEQYF
NA | once | TRBJ1-6 | TRBV28 | TGTGCCGTCGTTTCTGCAGGGCTCAGCTCCTATAATTCACCCCTCCACTTT | CAVVSAGLSSYNSPLHF
NA | NA | TRBJ1-1 | TRBV30 | TGTGCCTGGAGTACCTCTACCGGACAGTCCTTAGTAGCTTTCTTT | CAWSTSTGQSLVAFF
TRBD2 | NA | TRBJ2-3 | TRBV10-3 | TGTGCCATCAGCGCTTTAGCGGGAGTTGATACAGATACGCAGTATTTT | CAISALAGVDTDTQYF